Below, 24 T cell receptor beta chains from the same sample are listed, as sequenced in a study of blood T cell repertoires in COVID-19. The assay was immunoSEQ multiplex PCR, and TCRdb's table has in-frame clones only and misses some. Here the sample spans about 260,000 clones, about nine tenths being singletons. Sequencing input: peripheral blood. The source of these receptors is a man in his sixties who had recovered from COVID-19.

This clone was counted a single time. This chain uses TRBV5-1 with TRBJ2-1; 15 positions agree with TRBD2. V was clipped by 6 bases and J by 9 bases; unmatched bases: 7. Germline-derived CDR1 and CDR2 are SGHRS and YFSETQ. CDR3 length equals 15 residues. Written as DNA, the CDR3 is TGCGCCAGCACCAGGACTAGCGGGGGGGCCGGTGAGCAGTTCTTC. Encoded protein: CASTRTSGGAGEQFF.

J is TRBJ1-4 and V is TRBV27; a possible D gene is TRBD1 (5 bases). The CDR3 is 19 residues long. Trimming took 1 base from V and 0 from J, leaving 18 bases between them. Per germline, CDR1 MNHEY and CDR2 SMNVEV (reference sequence). The CDR3 sequence: CASSLWEGSWEATNEKLFF. CDR3 DNA sequence: TGTGCCAGCAGTTTATGGGAGGGGTCTTGGGAAGCAACTAATGAAAAACTGTTTTTT.

V usage is TRBV25-1 and J usage is TRBJ1-2; no clear D gene. Germline CDR1 is MGHDK and CDR2 is SYGVNS. V was shortened by 2 bases and J by 4 bases, with 8 bases between the two germline ends. This CDR3 comprises 13 residues. The CDR3 is CASSEGLTYGYTF. DNA for the CDR3: TGTGCCAGCAGTGAAGGCCTTACCTATGGCTACACCTTC.

The chain recombines TRBV7-9 with TRBJ2-1; TRBD2 aligns across 8 bases. V shed 5 bases and J 0 bases; nucleotides not matched to a gene: 0. The CDR3 covers 14 residues. Germline V gene lookup returns CDR1 SEHNR and CDR2 FQNEAQ (reference sequence). CDR3 in amino acids: CASSAGGSYNEQFF. The CDR3 DNA follows: TGTGCCAGCAGCGCGGGGGGCTCCTACAATGAGCAGTTCTTC.

The J gene is TRBJ1-4, the V gene TRBV5-1; D unclear. The V end was cut by 0 bases, the J end by 14 bases, with 20 bases between. The germline V gene has CDR1 SGHRS and CDR2 YFSETQ. The CDR3 is 15 amino acids. The CDR3: CASSLGGSSLGRLFF. CDR3 nucleotides: TGCGCCAGCAGCTTGGGAGGCAGCTCCCTAGGAAGGCTGTTTTTT.

The rearrangement uses TRBV2 and TRBJ2-3, with D hard to call. Looked up from germline, CDR1 is SNHLY and CDR2 is FYNNEI. The CDR3 is 10 amino acids. Trimming removed 7 bases from V and 7 bases from J, with 6 bases in between. CDR3 DNA sequence: TGTGCCAGCAAAGAGAATACGCAGTATTTT. Its protein is CASKENTQYF.

V gene TRBV6-5 combines with J gene TRBJ2-3; D is ambiguous. This CDR3 has 14 residues. Looked up from germline, CDR1 is MNHEY and CDR2 is SVGAGI. V dropped 6 bases and J dropped 4 bases, with 14 bases sitting between them. The CDR3 DNA reads TGTGCCAGCAGCCGAAAGCCCCCTGCAGATACGCAGTATTTT. Translating it yields CASSRKPPADTQYF.

CDR3 coding DNA: TGTGCCAGCTCACCACCCCAGGGTGGGTCACCCCTCCACTTT. This gives the protein CASSPPQGGSPLHF. The chain has TRBV18 and TRBJ1-6; weak D call: TRBD1 (5 bases). The CDR3 runs to 14 residues. Germline V gene data show CDR1 as KGHSH and CDR2 as LQKENI. V was clipped by 0 bases and J by 10 bases, with 10 bases between them.

The table lists this clone with a count of one. The chain has TRBV2 and TRBJ2-7; possible D gene TRBD1, 7 bases. Deletions cut 2 bases from V and 6 bases from J, with 20 bases between. The CDR3 is made up of 16 amino acids. Germline CDR1 reads SNHLY; CDR2 reads FYNNEI. DNA for the CDR3: TGTGCCAGCAGTGAAAACCCGGGCAGGGGGGTCGGCGAGCAGTACTTC. Encoded protein: CASSENPGRGVGEQYF.

This clone has only one observation. This chain joins TRBV6-2 or TRBV6-3 and TRBJ2-5; 8 nucleotides align to TRBD1. This CDR3 has 15 residues. V shed 2 bases, J shed 1 base, and the junction held 3 bases outside the gene matches. The germline gives CDR1 MNHEY, CDR2 SVGEGT. DNA for the CDR3: TGTGCCAGCAGTTACACGGGGACAGGCCAAGAGACCCAGTACTTC. This sequence encodes CASSYTGTGQETQYF.

This clone has a handful of counts. The V and J genes are TRBV5-1 and TRBJ1-2; TRBD1 aligns across 9 bases. With 5 bases clipped from V and 0 bases from J, the junction kept 2 bases outside the gene matches. There are 14 residues in the CDR3. Per germline, CDR1 SGHRS and CDR2 YFSETQ. CDR3 protein: CASSRDRANYGYTF. CDR3 nucleotide sequence: TGCGCCAGCAGTCGGGACAGGGCTAACTATGGCTACACCTTC.

The V call is TRBV6-2 or TRBV6-3, the J call TRBJ2-1, with a weak D call TRBD1 (5 bases). Between the trimmed V and J ends, which lost 5 bases and 9 bases, there was a span of 14 bases. This CDR3 spans 13 amino acids. The germline gives CDR1 MNHEY, CDR2 SVGEGT. The CDR3 DNA is TGTGCCAGCAGTGGGGCAGGGTTTGCTGAGCAGTTCTTC. Protein: CASSGAGFAEQFF.

In its sample, this clone was seen once. J is TRBJ2-7 and V is TRBV6-5; D is undetermined. The germline V and J ends were trimmed by 0 bases and 3 bases, with 12 bases remaining between them. CDR1 MNHEY and CDR2 SVGAGI come from the germline V gene. The CDR3 sequence is 15 residues long. The CDR3 spells CASSYSPSASYEQYF. In nucleotides, the CDR3 is TGTGCCAGCAGTTACTCGCCTAGTGCCAGCTACGAGCAGTACTTC.

The chain combines TRBV7-6 with TRBJ2-1, with D tentatively TRBD1 (5 bases). Between the trimmed V and J ends, which lost 3 bases and 2 bases, there was a span of 11 bases. Germline-derived CDR1 and CDR2 are SGHVS and FNYEAQ. CDR3 length: 15 amino acids. CDR3 DNA: TGTGCCAGCAGCTTTAGGCAGGGCCCCTACAATGAGCAGTTCTTC. Residues: CASSFRQGPYNEQFF.

CDR3 in amino acids: CASSHQRGLANTEAFF. The CDR3 DNA sequence: TGTGCCAGCAGCCATCAACGCGGGCTAGCGAACACTGAAGCTTTCTTT. The chain couples TRBV4-2 to TRBJ1-1; D unresolved. V lost 3 bases and J 1 base, leaving 15 bases between the germline ends. This CDR3 has 16 amino acids. Per germline, CDR1 LGHNA and CDR2 YNFKEQ.

The chain carries TRBV21-1 and TRBJ2-3; whether TRBD1, the table's D call, matches the DNA was not checked. TRBV21-1 is flagged as a pseudogene. The CDR3 consists of 13 residues. CDR3 nucleotides: TGTGCCAGCAGCTCAGGGGGCACAGATACGCAGTATTTT. Its protein is CASSSGGTDTQYF.

The table lists this clone with a few counts. The V and J genes are TRBV4-1 and TRBJ2-1; 10 bases match TRBD1. CDR3 length equals 14 residues. V gave up 1 base and J gave up 9 bases; unmatched junction bases: 3. CDR1 is MGHRA and CDR2 is YSYEKL in the germline V gene. CDR3 bases: TGCGCCAGCAGCCAAGCCGGGACAGGGGTTGAGCAGTTCTTC. Amino acid sequence: CASSQAGTGVEQFF.

The CDR3 DNA reads TGTGCCAGTGCGCGCAGCAGTCGGGACAGAGCCTACGAGCAGTACTTC. It codes for CASARSSRDRAYEQYF. This chain connects TRBV19 to TRBJ2-7; 7 bases are shared with TRBD1. After removal of 8 bases from V and 2 bases from J, the junction contained 15 bases not matched to a gene. This CDR3 contains 16 residues. Germline values: CDR1 LNHDA, CDR2 SQIVND (reference sequence).

This chain uses TRBV4-2 with TRBJ1-1; 7 nucleotides line up with TRBD1. J lost 5 bases, V lost 4 bases, and 4 bases had no gene match. Germline CDR1 and CDR2: LGHNA and YNFKEQ. The CDR3 loop spans 13 amino acids. The DNA for the CDR3 is TGTGCCAGCAGCCTTAGACAGGGAACTGAAGCTTTCTTT. It yields the protein CASSLRQGTEAFF.

This clone has just one count. This sequence joins TRBV21-1 and TRBJ1-3. TRBV21-1 is recorded as a pseudogene. CDR3 length equals 15 residues. The CDR3 loop is CASSSREFSGNTIYF. The CDR3 DNA reads as TGTGCCAGCAGCAGTAGGGAGTTCTCTGGAAACACCATATATTTT.

The CDR3, as DNA: TGTGCCACCAGTGATGGGGACAGGTGGCACCAAGAGACCCAGTACTTC. It codes for CATSDGDRWHQETQYF. The rearrangement links TRBV24-1 to TRBJ2-5, with 8 bases that match TRBD1. Losses at the gene ends were 3 bases for V and 0 bases for J; bases not matched to a gene: 5. Germline CDR1 and CDR2: KGHDR and SFDVKD. CDR3 length: 16 amino acids.

The rearrangement links TRBV30 to TRBJ2-5, with TRBD1 identical over 8 bases. With V trimmed by 5 bases and J by 2 bases, 7 bases remained unmatched. Germline V gene sequence: CDR1 GTSNPN, CDR2 SVGIG (reference sequence). There are 14 residues in the CDR3. CDR3 nucleotides: TGTGCCTGGTGGGGGCAGGGGGCTCAAGAGACCCAGTACTTC. Encoded protein: CAWWGQGAQETQYF.

This sequence joins TRBV27 and TRBJ1-2, with D hard to call. Germline V lookup: CDR1 MNHEY, CDR2 SMNVEV (reference sequence). CDR3 length: 16 amino acids. V lost 5 bases and J 6 bases, leaving 22 bases between the germline ends. CDR3 DNA sequence: TGTGCCAGCAGTCTTTCCCTCCGTCGGAAACGGGATGGCTACACCTTC. Amino acids: CASSLSLRRKRDGYTF.

The V and J genes are TRBV9 and TRBJ2-7, with 8 bases that match TRBD1. Germline V lookup: CDR1 SGDLS, CDR2 YYNGEE. This CDR3 comprises 15 residues. J gave up 6 bases and V 0 bases, and 8 bases lay outside the gene matches. CDR3 coding DNA: TGTGCCAGCAGCGTAGGAGGACAGGGTGGGAGCGAGCAGTACTTC. This gives the protein CASSVGGQGGSEQYF.